The clone carrying this TCR beta chain was detected ten times or more. Its antigen is unknown. V lost 5 bases, J lost 0 bases, and 14 bases lay in between. Germline V gene data show CDR1 as SSHAT and CDR2 as FNYEAQ (reference sequence). The CDR3 loop spans 16 amino acids. The authors made TCR beta libraries by quantitative 5'-RACE with molecular barcodes. Each CDR3 protein is one row after TCRdb ran MiXCR on the 5' RACE reads. Of 200,000 to 250,000 distinct CDR3 sequences listed, around a tenth were seen once; the top ten hold under 8%. The data originate from a study of CD8 T cells in ankylosing spondylitis. Study-level points and caveats: Disease-linked clones had a CD8+ phenotype and relatively low frequency in peripheral blood. Seemingly distinctive of ankylosing spondylitis blood was a TCR beta motif formed by eight highly homologous variants.

The sequencing input was blood, either unsorted or a sorted T cell fraction (not recorded which). This chain connects TRBV7-7 to TRBJ2-4, with TRBD2 as a possible D gene (5 bases). The TCR comes from a male donor with ankylosing spondylitis or in good health (not recorded which). The CDR3 DNA is TGTGCCAGCAGCCCATTGGCGGAGGTAGCCAAAAACATTCAGTACTTC. Translation gives CASSPLAEVAKNIQYF.